Below are 2 T cell receptor beta chains sequenced from a single sample in a study of Graves' ophthalmopathy and Graves' hyperthyroidism. Beta-chain TCR CDR3 regions were amplified from RNA transcripts. RT-PCR in the first round used HTBI primers; a second-round multiplex PCR followed. MiXCR, run by TCRdb on the multiplex PCR reads, gives a single entry per CDR3 protein. The sample contains roughly 500,000 distinct CDR3 sequences, roughly 14% of which appear only once. The source material was blood. The receptor set was obtained from a woman aged 25 to 45 with Graves' ophthalmopathy.

This clonotype showed up many times. V usage is TRBV5-1 and J usage is TRBJ1-1, with TRBD1 matching over 8 bases. This CDR3 has 18 amino acids. CDR1 and CDR2 (germline): SGHRS, YFSETQ. V was clipped by 2 bases and J by 5 bases; unmatched bases: 17. CDR3 in amino acids: CASSLAPGTGWGRTEAFF. The CDR3 DNA is TGCGCCAGCAGCTTAGCACCCGGGACAGGTTGGGGACGGACTGAAGCTTTCTTT.

In this sample, this clonotype turned up many times. This chain uses TRBV12-3 or TRBV12-4 with TRBJ1-6; no reliable D call. V shed 7 bases and J shed 3 bases, with 13 bases lying between them. CDR3 length: 15 residues. CDR3 in amino acids: CASTNRGLYNSPLHF. Here the CDR3 DNA reads TGTGCCAGCACGAACCGAGGGCTCTATAATTCACCCCTCCACTTT.